The TCR beta chain under discussion was sequenced for a study of blood T cell repertoires in COVID-19. Study in general: Acute-phase and convalescent COVID-19 samples originated in the United States, Italy and Spain. T cells, B-cell-depleted T cells, or PBMCs supplied cDNA or gDNA.

Only in-frame clones appear in the TCRdb table, and some are missing; sequencing was by immunoSEQ multiplex PCR. Here the sample spans about 180,000 clones, around 86% being singletons. This CDR3 region has 16 residues. Germline V gene sequence: CDR1 LNHNV, CDR2 YYDKDF (reference sequence). Trimming shortened V by 1 base and J by 5 bases, and 17 bases separated the two germline ends. This chain connects TRBV15 to TRBJ2-5; TRBD1 is a possible D gene (6 bases). Material for sequencing was peripheral blood. This TCR was sampled from a woman aged 30 to 39 with active or convalescent COVID-19. The CDR3 here is CATSRGFPGQGETQYF. CDR3 bases: TGTGCCACCAGCAGAGGCTTTCCAGGGCAGGGGGAGACCCAGTACTTC.